A selection of T cell receptor beta chains follows, all from one sample in a study of OX40 agonist ivuxolimab in advanced cancers. Profiled with immunoSEQ multiplex PCR; TCRdb holds only in-frame clones, not every one. The sample carries roughly 67,000 clones, about 80% recorded once. Sequences were derived from CD4+ or CD8+ T cells sorted from blood, sampled in a trial of the OX40 agonist ivuxolimab. The receptors originated from an adult with an advanced solid tumor such as melanoma, head and neck, liver or kidney cancer. Each CDR3 is given with its conserved first and last residue. D genes are given only for firm matches. Clone size is given for some rows only: seen once, a few or many times, or a class if the clone is expanded.

abundance	v_gene	d_gene	j_gene	CDR3nt	CDR3aa
-	TRBV7-9	-	TRBJ1-2	TGTGCCAGCAGCTTATCGGTCGGCAGTAACTATGGCTACACCTTC	CASSLSVGSNYGYTF
-	TRBV5-6	-	TRBJ1-2	TGTGCCAGCAGCTTGGACGGTGGCTACACCTTC	CASSLDGGYTF
-	TRBV6-4	TRBD2	TRBJ2-2	TGTGCCAGCAGCCCCGGGGGGGGGCGGAACACCGGGGAGCTGTTTTTT	CASSPGGGRNTGELFF
-	TRBV6-5	-	TRBJ2-4	TGTGCCAGCAGCCCCCGTGACGACATTCAGTACTTC	CASSPRDDIQYF
-	TRBV4-3	TRBD2	TRBJ2-1	TGCGCCAGCAGCCAAGTGACTAGCGGAAACAATGAGCAGTTCTTC	CASSQVTSGNNEQFF
once	TRBV7-3	-	TRBJ2-7	TGTGCCAGCAGCTTAACGGCTCGTTCGGGTGAGCAGTACTTC	CASSLTARSGEQYF
-	TRBV28	-	TRBJ1-1	TGTGCCAGCAGACCGCGGGGGGCCGATCGTACGACTCGAGCTTTCTTT	CASRPRGADRTTRAFF
-	TRBV7-9	-	TRBJ2-2	TGTACCAGCAGCTTAGGGGTCGGGGAGCTGTTTTTT	CTSSLGVGELFF
once	TRBV21-1	-	TRBJ1-2	TGTGCCAGCACCGCAAAGGGGGAGACAGAAAAGCTAATAAACTATGGCTACACCTTC	CASTAKGETEKLINYGYTF
-	TRBV2	-	TRBJ2-2	TGTGCCAGCATCGGACGGATTAACACCGGGGAGCTGTTTTTT	CASIGRINTGELFF
-	TRBV30	-	TRBJ2-6	TGTGCCTCATCAGGGTCTGGGGCCAACGTCCTGACTTTC	CASSGSGANVLTF
-	TRBV7-3	-	TRBJ1-2	TGTGCCAGCACCATGACCCCCAACCTCGGTGGCTACACCTTC	CASTMTPNLGGYTF
-	TRBV19	-	TRBJ2-3	TGTGCCAGTACCCCGGACGGACTAAGCACAGATACGCAGTATTTT	CASTPDGLSTDTQYF
-	TRBV5-8	-	TRBJ1-3	TGTGCCAGCAGCTTGCAACCTGGAAACACCATATATTTT	CASSLQPGNTIYF
-	TRBV6-1	-	TRBJ1-1	TGTGCCAGCAGTGAAAGTGTGCCGAACACTGAAGCTTTCTTT	CASSESVPNTEAFF
-	TRBV19	-	TRBJ1-2	TGTGCCAGTAGTATGGGGTCGGGCCGAACCGCCTATGGCTACACCTTC	CASSMGSGRTAYGYTF
-	TRBV4-2	-	TRBJ1-1	TGTGCCAGCAGCCAAGAACGCCGGGGCTGGGACACTGAAGCTTTCTTT	CASSQERRGWDTEAFF
-	TRBV28	TRBD2	TRBJ2-2	TGTGCCAGCAGTTTATGGCTAGCGGGAGCAACGAACACCGGGGAGCTGTTTTTT	CASSLWLAGATNTGELFF
-	TRBV28	-	TRBJ2-7	TGTGCCAGCAGTTTAGAGTACGAGCAGTACTTC	CASSLEYEQYF
-	TRBV4-3	-	TRBJ2-7	TGCGCCAGCAGCCAAGATTTGGGTAGCTACGAGCAGTACTTC	CASSQDLGSYEQYF
-	TRBV5-4	-	TRBJ2-5	TGTGCCAGCAGCTCCTACGAGGAGACCCAGTACTTC	CASSSYEETQYF
-	TRBV19	-	TRBJ2-7	TGTGCCACCAGTAAGGCAGGAATCTACGAGCAGTACTTC	CATSKAGIYEQYF
few	TRBV19	TRBD1	TRBJ2-3	TGTGCCACCTATAAGGGGACAGGCACAGATACGCAGTATTTT	CATYKGTGTDTQYF
-	TRBV7-9	TRBD1	TRBJ2-2	TGTGCCAGCAGAACTCAAACAGGGGTCACCGGGGAGCTGTTTTTT	CASRTQTGVTGELFF
-	TRBV2	TRBD2	TRBJ2-4	TGTGCCAGCAGTGAAAGGGTAGCGGGGGGACCCAAAAACATTCAGTACTTC	CASSERVAGGPKNIQYF
-	TRBV27	-	TRBJ1-1	TGTGCCAGCAGTTTAGTTACCCATGGGAGCACTGAAGCTTTCTTT	CASSLVTHGSTEAFF
-	TRBV5-6	TRBD2	TRBJ2-1	TGTGCCAGCAGCCGGGGGGGTGGCAATGAGCAGTTCTTC	CASSRGGGNEQFF
-	TRBV6-5	-	TRBJ1-2	TGTGCCAGCAGTGACAATGACAGGAAAGGGGGCTACACCTTC	CASSDNDRKGGYTF
few	TRBV7-9	TRBD1	TRBJ2-7	TGTGCCAGCAGCTGGCCCGGGACAGGGGTAGACGAGCAGTACTTC	CASSWPGTGVDEQYF
-	TRBV5-4	TRBD1	TRBJ1-2	TGTGCCAGCAGCCTTCGCACGATTGTACAGGGGAGGCCTGGCTACACCTTC	CASSLRTIVQGRPGYTF
-	TRBV20-1	-	TRBJ2-1	TGCAGTGCTAGAGATGTCAATGAGCAGTTCTTC	CSARDVNEQFF
-	TRBV4-2	-	TRBJ1-1	TGTGCCAGCAGCCAAGGATCTGAAGCTTTCTTT	CASSQGSEAFF
-	TRBV7-6	-	TRBJ1-1	TGTGCCAGCAGCTTAGCGGGGGAGGCCACTGAAGCTTTCTTT	CASSLAGEATEAFF
-	TRBV29-1	-	TRBJ1-4	TGCAGCGTGGGGCGAGGGTCAGGCCACGGTGAAAAACTGTTTTTT	CSVGRGSGHGEKLFF
once	TRBV4-1	-	TRBJ2-7	TGCGCCAGCAGCCAAGATCTAGATTGGCAACCAGGCTACGAGCAGTACTTC	CASSQDLDWQPGYEQYF
-	TRBV27	-	TRBJ2-3	TGTGCCAGCAGTCCCGAATACACAGATACGCAGTATTTT	CASSPEYTDTQYF
few	TRBV19	TRBD2	TRBJ2-2	TGTGCCAGTAGTATTCGGCGGGAGGGGCTTTTAAGGGGCACCGGGGAGCTGTTTTTT	CASSIRREGLLRGTGELFF
-	TRBV2	TRBD1	TRBJ1-2	TGTGCCAGCAGTGATCCGGGGAGGGGGCGCCAGTATGGCTACACCTTC	CASSDPGRGRQYGYTF
-	TRBV11-2	TRBD1	TRBJ1-5	TGTGCCAGCAGCTCGGTGACAGGGCTCGGTCAGCCCCAGCATTTT	CASSSVTGLGQPQHF
-	TRBV18	-	TRBJ1-3	TGTGCCAGCTCACCAATATTAGTGCAGTCTGGAAACACCATATATTTT	CASSPILVQSGNTIYF
-	TRBV6-1	-	TRBJ2-6	TGTGCCAGCAGTGAACGGGACACCAACTACCTCTTTGGGGCCAACGTCCTGACTTTC	CASSERDTNYLFGANVLTF
once	TRBV4-1	-	TRBJ2-5	TGCGCCAGCAGCCTGCTGGTAGCGGTGTTGGAGACCCAGTACTTC	CASSLLVAVLETQYF
-	TRBV2	-	TRBJ2-3	TGTGCCAGCATTATGATCGGGGATACGCAGTATTTT	CASIMIGDTQYF
-	TRBV7-9	-	TRBJ2-4	TGTGCCAGCAGCTTAACGCCGAACATTCAGTACTTC	CASSLTPNIQYF
once	TRBV13	-	TRBJ2-1	TGTGCCAGCAGCTTAGAGGCCGCGACGGGTAATGAGCAGTTCTTC	CASSLEAATGNEQFF
-	TRBV4-1	-	TRBJ2-3	TGCGCCAGCAGCTCCTCCGGGGGGCAAAGCACAGATACGCAGTATTTT	CASSSSGGQSTDTQYF
-	TRBV5-6	-	TRBJ1-2	TGTGCCAGCAGCTTGTGGGGGGCTCCAAACTATGGCTACACCTTC	CASSLWGAPNYGYTF
-	TRBV2	-	TRBJ1-5	TGTGCCAGCAGCGCTATGACAGGCAATAGCAATCAGCCCCAGCATTTT	CASSAMTGNSNQPQHF
-	TRBV27	-	TRBJ2-3	TGTGCCAGCAGGCCCGGGTCCCTAGGAGGGGATACGCAGTATTTT	CASRPGSLGGDTQYF
once	TRBV7-3	-	TRBJ2-1	TGTGCCAGCAGCGTACGAGGGGGGAGCTCCTACAATGAGCAGTTCTTC	CASSVRGGSSYNEQFF
-	TRBV7-9	-	TRBJ1-1	TGTGCCAGCAGCCCATCCAACACTGAAGCTTTCTTT	CASSPSNTEAFF
once	TRBV28	-	TRBJ1-2	TGTGCCAGCAGTTCCGTTGGTCCCACCTTC	CASSSVGPTF
-	TRBV5-1	-	TRBJ2-2	TGCGCCAGCAGCTTCCGACCACCTGGGGGCGGGGAGCTGTTTTTT	CASSFRPPGGGELFF
few	TRBV6-5	-	TRBJ2-4	TGTGCCAGCAGTGCCCGGGAAGCCGGCATTCAGTACTTC	CASSAREAGIQYF
-	TRBV28	-	TRBJ2-2	TGTGCCAGCAGTAGCGGTGGGGAGCTGTTTTTT	CASSSGGELFF